This TCR gamma chain is from a study of Vδ1+ human thymocytes. Study-level points and caveats: Approximately 20% of thymic delta-chain sequences were Vdelta2, with few Vdelta3, unlike blood Vdelta1+ controls. Thymic TRG and TRD repertoires appeared highly polyclonal, with Gaussian CDR3 length distributions. Bulk data may be misread because of unexpected Vdelta2 sequences.

RNA was extracted from the cells and then reverse transcribed. Pooled V-gene forward primers with one constant-region reverse primer generated the CDR3 amplicons by multiplex PCR. TCRdb re-called the multiplex PCR reads through CATT. The data contain 9,000 to 13,000 gamma-chain clones, about 40% of them singletons. After alphabeta T cell depletion, CD3+ Vdelta1+ Vdelta2- thymocytes were sorted. Sorted Vdelta1+ thymocytes were 98% to 99.6% pure. The length of the CDR3 is 12 residues. The germline gives CDR1 EGSNGY, CDR2 YDSYNSKV. Trimming removed 0 bases from V and 10 bases from J; junction bases left unmatched: 6. In regard to this clone: Its cognate antigen is unknown.

The TCR originated in a boy under three years old who had congenital heart surgery. This chain joins TRGV2 and TRGJ1 or TRGJ2. Assignment of the J gene here rests on matching the DNA to germline, because TCRdb gives none. The sample comprised Vdelta1+ gamma-delta thymocytes from the thymus. Regarding subset: FACS-sorted CD3+ TCRalphabeta- TCRVdelta1+ TCRVdelta2- thymocytes. CDR3 nucleotide sequence: TGTGCCACCTGGGACGGGCCGCGGAAGAAACTCTTT. Translated, it gives CATWDGPRKKLF.